One sample yielded the 23 T cell receptor beta chains listed below, sequenced in a study of cytomegalovirus exposure and HLA in healthy donors. Researchers ran the PCR with 60 Vbeta and 13 Jbeta primers. Libraries were prepared by immunoSEQ multiplex PCR; TCRdb keeps only in-frame clonotypes and omits some of them. The sample lists some 150,000 clones; roughly 60% were seen once. Sequencing input: PBMCs. The receptors derive from a woman between 40 and 50 years old in good health and CMV-seronegative.

The V and J genes are TRBV7-9 and TRBJ1-4; TRBD1 matches at 11 bases. The germline CDR1 and CDR2 sequences are SEHNR and FQNEAQ (reference sequence). There are 16 residues in the CDR3. With V trimmed by 5 bases and J by 8 bases, 10 bases remained unmatched. The CDR3 reads CASSRLYRDRGEKLFF. The CDR3 nucleotides read TGTGCCAGCAGCCGACTTTACCGGGACAGGGGGGAAAAACTGTTTTTT.

This clone turned up a few times. The chain uses TRBV30 and TRBJ1-1; D is possibly TRBD1 (6 bases). The V gene lost 8 bases and the J gene lost 5 bases, with 24 bases spanning the gap. The CDR3 consists of 15 residues. Germline CDR1 GTSNPN, CDR2 SVGIG (reference sequence). As DNA, the CDR3 is TGTGCCCGACCATTATCAGGGGAGATGGGAACTGAAGCTTTCTTT. Translated: CARPLSGEMGTEAFF. Drawing the rest from reference TRBV30 and TRBJ1-1, the complete variable domain is SQTIHQWPATLVQPVGSPLSLECTVEGTSNPNLYWYRQAAGRGLQLLFYSVGIGQISSEVPQNLSASRPQDRQFILSSKKLLLSDSGFYLCARPLSGEMGTEAFFGQGTRLTVV.

This chain joins TRBV7-2 and TRBJ1-2; D perhaps matches TRBD1 (5 bases). Deletions cut 0 bases from V and 0 bases from J, with 11 bases between. The CDR3 has 16 amino acids. Germline V gene lookup returns CDR1 SGHTA and CDR2 FQGNSA. CDR3 sequence (DNA): TGTGCCAGCAGCTTAGCGCTACTCAGGGCTAACTATGGCTACACCTTC. Translation: CASSLALLRANYGYTF. Filled out from reference TRBV7-2 and TRBJ1-2, the complete variable domain reads GAGVSQSPSNKVTEKGKDVELRCDPISGHTALYWYRQSLGQGLEFLIYFQGNSAPDKSGLPSDRFSAERTGGSVSTLTIQRTQQEDSAVYLCASSLALLRANYGYTFGSGTRLTVV.

A remark on this clone: One end of the junction fails to match germline, which may point to a read error. The rearrangement joins TRBV4-1 to TRBJ2-1, with D possibly matching TRBD2 (5 bases). Germline lookup yields CDR1 MGHRA and CDR2 YSYEKL. This CDR3 spans 18 amino acids. CDR3 DNA: TGCGCCAGCAGCCAAGATGACGGGGTAAGGTTTTCCTACAATGAACAGTTCTTC. This gives the protein CASSQDDGVRFSYNEQFF.

The chain has TRBV19 and TRBJ1-1; D possibly corresponds to TRBD1 (5 bases). From germline, CDR1 is LNHDA and CDR2 SQIVND (reference sequence). Deletions cut 1 base from V and 0 bases from J, with 9 bases between. The length of the CDR3 is 15 residues. The CDR3 protein is CASSIVRGVNTEAFF. CDR3 coding DNA: TGTGCCAGTAGTATAGTGCGGGGGGTGAACACTGAAGCTTTCTTT.

The chain is built from TRBV18 and TRBJ2-2; a possible D gene is TRBD2 (6 bases). V was cut by 3 bases and J by 1 base, with 6 bases left in between. The length of the CDR3 is 14 residues. Germline values: CDR1 KGHSH, CDR2 LQKENI. The CDR3 loop reads CASSPRGNTGELFF. Here the CDR3 DNA reads TGTGCCAGCTCACCGCGGGGGAACACCGGGGAGCTGTTTTTT.

The chain recombines TRBV6-1 with TRBJ2-1; D perhaps matches TRBD2 (6 bases). Germline V gives CDR1 MNHNS, CDR2 SASEGT. V shed 11 bases and J shed 4 bases, with 15 bases lying between them. The CDR3 is 13 residues long. CDR3 DNA: TGTGCCTCCGGAAAAGGGAGGTACAATGAGCAGTTCTTC. Translation gives CASGKGRYNEQFF.

The J gene is TRBJ1-1, the V gene TRBV30, with a possible D match to TRBD1 (5 bases). The V end lost 0 bases, the J end lost 1 base, and 15 bases lay between the germline ends. CDR1 is GTSNPN and CDR2 is SVGIG in the germline V gene (reference sequence). CDR3 size: 16 residues. CDR3 sequence: CAWSVRGGWRNTEAFF. The CDR3 nucleotides read TGTGCCTGGAGTGTACGCGGGGGATGGCGGAACACTGAAGCTTTCTTT.

The CDR3: CASRARENTEAFF. The CDR3 DNA is TGTGCCAGCAGGGCCCGGGAGAACACTGAAGCTTTCTTT. The chain couples TRBV2 to TRBJ1-1; D not certain. Trimming left V 6 bases short and J 1 base short, with 9 bases between. CDR1 and CDR2 (germline): SNHLY, FYNNEI. The CDR3 length is 13 residues. Variable domain in full (rest from reference TRBV2 and TRBJ1-1): EPEVTQTPSHQVTQMGQEVILRCVPISNHLYFYWYRQILGQKVEFLVSFYNNEISEKSEIFDDQFSVERPDGSNFTLKIRSTKLEDSAMYFCASRARENTEAFFGQGTRLTVV.

J is TRBJ2-2 and V is TRBV5-1; D possibly corresponds to TRBD1 (6 bases). This CDR3 has 16 amino acids. Per the germline V gene, CDR1 is SGHRS and CDR2 is YFSETQ. Trimming took off 6 bases at V and 3 bases at J, with 18 bases between the two ends. CDR3 in amino acids: CASMPTGFIDTGELFF. The CDR3 nucleotides read TGCGCCAGCATGCCAACAGGGTTTATTGACACCGGGGAGCTGTTTTTT.

This clone was recorded a few times. This sequence joins TRBV5-1 and TRBJ2-3; a possible D gene is TRBD2 (5 bases). Trimming took off 0 bases at V and 5 bases at J, with 10 bases between the two ends. The CDR3 length is 14 residues. Germline V gives CDR1 SGHRS, CDR2 YFSETQ. The CDR3 DNA sequence: TGCGCCAGCAGCTTGGGGAGGAGTGGAGATACGCAGTATTTT. Its protein is CASSLGRSGDTQYF.

This clone was found a few times. The J gene is TRBJ1-5, the V gene TRBV6-1; TRBD1 might be the D (6 bases). The ends were cut back, 7 bases at V and 3 bases at J, with 16 bases in the middle. Germline V gene sequence: CDR1 MNHNS, CDR2 SASEGT. The CDR3 is made up of 15 amino acids. The DNA for the CDR3 is TGTGCCAGCAACGACCCTCGGACAGACAATCAGCCCCAGCATTTT. This sequence encodes CASNDPRTDNQPQHF.

This clone was detected a few times. The chain has TRBV7-9 and TRBJ1-2; D is perhaps TRBD1 (6 bases). Germline CDR1 is SEHNR and CDR2 is FQNEAQ (reference sequence). The CDR3 contains 15 residues. V was cut by 1 base and J by 6 bases, with 15 bases left in between. The CDR3 is CASSLEVRGYDGYTF. The CDR3 nucleotides read TGTGCCAGCAGCTTAGAGGTCAGGGGTTACGATGGCTACACCTTC.

This clone was found a few times. The rearrangement uses TRBV6-5 and TRBJ1-1; D remains ambiguous. Trimming cost V 2 bases and J 6 bases, with 10 bases left between them. Germline lookup yields CDR1 MNHEY and CDR2 SVGAGI. The CDR3 has 13 residues. CDR3 in amino acids: CASSYRPEAEAFF. CDR3 nucleotide sequence: TGTGCCAGCAGTTACCGCCCTGAGGCTGAAGCTTTCTTT.

The V call is TRBV19, the J call TRBJ2-5; TRBD2 matches 10 bases. The CDR3 length is 15 residues. Looked up from germline, CDR1 is LNHDA and CDR2 is SQIVND (reference sequence). The ends lost 5 bases at V and 6 bases at J; junction bases unmatched: 9. CDR3 DNA: TGTGCCAGTAGTGTAAGCGGGGGGGCTGGGAAGACCCAGTACTTC. It codes for CASSVSGGAGKTQYF.

V usage is TRBV6-5 and J usage is TRBJ2-1, with 8 bases fitting TRBD2. Germline values: CDR1 MNHEY, CDR2 SVGAGI. V gave up 7 bases and J gave up 5 bases; unmatched junction bases: 10. The CDR3 is made up of 15 amino acids. This CDR3 is CASTSLGGADNEQFF. The CDR3 nucleotides are TGTGCCAGCACCAGTCTCGGGGGGGCCGACAATGAGCAGTTCTTC.

The rearrangement uses TRBV7-6 and TRBJ2-2; D is undetermined. The germline CDR1 and CDR2 sequences are SGHVS and FNYEAQ. The CDR3 length is 17 residues. The V and J ends lost 5 bases and 0 bases respectively, with 16 bases between them. This CDR3 reads CASSVDRFESNTGELFF. Here the CDR3 DNA reads TGTGCCAGCAGCGTAGACCGGTTTGAGTCGAACACCGGGGAGCTGTTTTTT.

The rearrangement uses TRBV19 and TRBJ2-1, with 8 nucleotides matching TRBD2. CDR1 and CDR2 (germline): LNHDA, SQIVND (reference sequence). V trimming: 0 bases; J trimming: 12 bases; junction bases outside the gene matches: 7. This CDR3 is built from 14 residues. The CDR3 protein is CASSIDRGTSWQFF. The CDR3 DNA reads TGTGCCAGTAGTATAGATAGGGGGACTAGTTGGCAGTTCTTC. The entire variable domain, with the rest obtained from reference TRBV19 and TRBJ2-1, is as follows: DGGITQSPKYLFRKEGQNVTLSCEQNLNHDAMYWYRQDPGQGLRLIYYSQIVNDFQKGDIAEGYSVSREKKESFPLTVTSAQKNPTAFYLCASSIDRGTSWQFFGPGTRLTVL.

The chain carries TRBV7-8 and TRBJ2-7; possibly TRBD2 for D (6 bases). Between the trimmed V and J ends, which lost 3 bases and 6 bases, there was a span of 18 bases. The CDR3 is 15 amino acids. CDR1 and CDR2 from the germline V gene are SGHVS and FQNEAQ. CDR3 amino acids: CASSFPIGGSGEQYF. CDR3 sequence (DNA): TGTGCCAGCAGCTTCCCTATTGGGGGGTCGGGCGAGCAGTACTTC.

CDR3 sequence: CASRLQGFEQYF. The CDR3 coding sequence is TGTGCCAGCAGACTCCAGGGGTTCGAGCAGTACTTC. The gene calls are TRBV28 and TRBJ2-7; tentative D call: TRBD1 (6 bases). The V end lost 6 bases, the J end lost 6 bases, and 12 bases lay between the germline ends. There are 12 residues in the CDR3. The V gene's germline CDR1 is MDHEN and CDR2 SYDVKM.

This chain links TRBV30 with TRBJ1-1; TRBD1 is a possible D gene (5 bases). The CDR3 length is 15 residues. CDR1 is GTSNPN, CDR2 SVGIG, per germline (reference sequence). Trimming removed 3 bases from V and 2 bases from J, with 16 bases in between. This CDR3 reads CAWRAFDRPNTEAFF. CDR3 DNA: TGTGCCTGGAGAGCTTTTGACAGACCTAACACTGAAGCTTTCTTT.

The chain carries TRBV4-3 and TRBJ2-7, with D perhaps TRBD1 (6 bases). CDR3 length: 12 amino acids. Trimming shortened V by 5 bases and J by 1 base, and 6 bases separated the two germline ends. Germline CDR1 is LGHNA and CDR2 is YSLEER. CDR3 sequence reads: CASSGTSYEQYF. Here the CDR3 DNA reads TGCGCCAGCAGCGGGACATCCTACGAGCAGTACTTC.

V gene TRBV5-1 combines with J gene TRBJ2-3; perhaps TRBD2 as D (5 bases). Trimming pared 2 bases from V and 0 bases from J, leaving 10 bases between. The CDR3 totals 15 residues. The germline gives CDR1 SGHRS, CDR2 YFSETQ. The CDR3 protein is CASSLPGVSTDTQYF. The CDR3 coding sequence is TGCGCCAGCAGCTTACCCGGGGTTAGCACAGATACGCAGTATTTT.